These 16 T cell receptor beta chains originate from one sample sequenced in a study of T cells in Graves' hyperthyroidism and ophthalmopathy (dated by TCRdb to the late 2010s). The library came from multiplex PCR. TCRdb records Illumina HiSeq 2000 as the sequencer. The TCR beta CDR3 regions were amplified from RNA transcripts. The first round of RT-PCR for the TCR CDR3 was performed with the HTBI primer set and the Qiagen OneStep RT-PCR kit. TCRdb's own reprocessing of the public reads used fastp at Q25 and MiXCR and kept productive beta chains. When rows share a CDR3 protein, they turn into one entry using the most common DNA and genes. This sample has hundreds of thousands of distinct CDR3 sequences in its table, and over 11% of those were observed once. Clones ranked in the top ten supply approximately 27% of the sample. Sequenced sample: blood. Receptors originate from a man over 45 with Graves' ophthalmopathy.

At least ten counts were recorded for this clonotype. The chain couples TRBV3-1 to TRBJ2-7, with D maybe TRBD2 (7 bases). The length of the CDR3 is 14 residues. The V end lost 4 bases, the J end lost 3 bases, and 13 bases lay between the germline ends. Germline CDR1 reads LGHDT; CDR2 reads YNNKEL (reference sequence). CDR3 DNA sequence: TGTGCCAGCAGCCCCTGGGGGGGGCTCTACGAGCAGTACTTC. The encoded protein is CASSPWGGLYEQYF.

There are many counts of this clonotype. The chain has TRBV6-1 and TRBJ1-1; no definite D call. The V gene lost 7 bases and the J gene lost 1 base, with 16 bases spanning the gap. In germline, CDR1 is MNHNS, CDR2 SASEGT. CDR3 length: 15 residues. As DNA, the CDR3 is TGTGCCAGCAAACTCACGGGGAGTGGGAACACTGAAGCTTTCTTT. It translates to CASKLTGSGNTEAFF.

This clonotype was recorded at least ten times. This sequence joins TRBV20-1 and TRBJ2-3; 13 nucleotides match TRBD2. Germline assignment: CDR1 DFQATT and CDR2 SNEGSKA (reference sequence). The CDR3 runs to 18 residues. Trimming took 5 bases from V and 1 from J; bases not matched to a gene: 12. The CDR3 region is CSAAPGLAGPGGTDTQYF. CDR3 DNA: TGCAGTGCTGCCCCGGGACTAGCGGGACCGGGGGGCACAGATACGCAGTATTTT.

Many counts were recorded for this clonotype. DNA of the CDR3: TGTGCCAGCACCAGGTCTCGGGGGGACCAAGATACGCAGTATTTT. It specifies CASTRSRGDQDTQYF. The V call is TRBV2, the J call TRBJ2-3; 7 nucleotides match TRBD2. V gave up 7 bases and J gave up 5 bases; unmatched junction bases: 12. CDR3 size: 15 residues. Germline V gene sequence: CDR1 SNHLY, CDR2 FYNNEI.

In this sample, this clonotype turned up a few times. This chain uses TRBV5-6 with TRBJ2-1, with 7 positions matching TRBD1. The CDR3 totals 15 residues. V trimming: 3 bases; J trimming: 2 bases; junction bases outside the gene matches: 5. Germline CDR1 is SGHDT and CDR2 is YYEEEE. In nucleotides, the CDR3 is TGTGCCAGCAGCTCCGGGACAGAACCCTACAATGAGCAGTTCTTC. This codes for CASSSGTEPYNEQFF.

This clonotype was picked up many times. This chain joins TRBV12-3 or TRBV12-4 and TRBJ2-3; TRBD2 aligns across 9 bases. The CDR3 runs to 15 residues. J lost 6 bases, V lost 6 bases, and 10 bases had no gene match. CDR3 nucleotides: TGTGCCAGCAGAGACCCGGGACTAGCAATGGATACGCAGTATTTT. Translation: CASRDPGLAMDTQYF.

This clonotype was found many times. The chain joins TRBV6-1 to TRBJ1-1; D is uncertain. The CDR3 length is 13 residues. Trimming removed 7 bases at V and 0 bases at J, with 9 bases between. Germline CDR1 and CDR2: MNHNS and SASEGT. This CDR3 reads CASTVGLNTEAFF. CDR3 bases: TGTGCCAGCACCGTGGGGTTGAACACTGAAGCTTTCTTT.

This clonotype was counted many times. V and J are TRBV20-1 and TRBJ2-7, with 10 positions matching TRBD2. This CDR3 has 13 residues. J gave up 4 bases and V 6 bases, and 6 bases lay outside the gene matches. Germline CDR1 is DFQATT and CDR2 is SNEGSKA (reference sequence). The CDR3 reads CSAGGTSVYEQYF. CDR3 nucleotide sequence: TGCAGTGCGGGCGGGACTAGCGTTTACGAGCAGTACTTC.

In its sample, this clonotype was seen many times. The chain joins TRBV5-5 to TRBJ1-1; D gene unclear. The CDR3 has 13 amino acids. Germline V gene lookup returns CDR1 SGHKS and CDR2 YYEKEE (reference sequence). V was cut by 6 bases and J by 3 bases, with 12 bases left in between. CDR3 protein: CASNKIGYTEAFF. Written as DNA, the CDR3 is TGTGCCAGCAACAAAATCGGGTACACTGAAGCTTTCTTT.

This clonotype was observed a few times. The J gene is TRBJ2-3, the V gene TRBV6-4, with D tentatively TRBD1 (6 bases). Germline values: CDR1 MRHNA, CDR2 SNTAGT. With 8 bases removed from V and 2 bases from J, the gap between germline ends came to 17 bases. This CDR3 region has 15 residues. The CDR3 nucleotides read TGTGCCAGCCTTGGAGGACAGTGGAACACAGATACGCAGTATTTT. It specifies CASLGGQWNTDTQYF.

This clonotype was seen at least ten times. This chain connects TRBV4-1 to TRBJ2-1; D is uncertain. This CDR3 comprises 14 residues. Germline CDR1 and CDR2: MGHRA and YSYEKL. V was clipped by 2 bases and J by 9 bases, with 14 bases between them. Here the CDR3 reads CASSQPISLAEQFF. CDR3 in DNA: TGCGCCAGCAGCCAACCCATTAGCCTGGCTGAGCAGTTCTTC.

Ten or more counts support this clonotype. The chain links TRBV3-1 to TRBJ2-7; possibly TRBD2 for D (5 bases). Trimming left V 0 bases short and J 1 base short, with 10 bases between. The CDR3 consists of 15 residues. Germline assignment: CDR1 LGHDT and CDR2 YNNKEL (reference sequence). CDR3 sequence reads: CASSQDSGGSYEQYF. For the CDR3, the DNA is TGTGCCAGCAGCCAAGACAGCGGAGGATCCTACGAGCAGTACTTC.

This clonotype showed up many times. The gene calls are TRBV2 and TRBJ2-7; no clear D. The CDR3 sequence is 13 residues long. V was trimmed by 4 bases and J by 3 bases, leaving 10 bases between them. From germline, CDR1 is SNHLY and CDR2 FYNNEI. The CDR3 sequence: CASSAVWDYEQYF. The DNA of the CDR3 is TGTGCCAGCAGTGCTGTGTGGGACTACGAGCAGTACTTC. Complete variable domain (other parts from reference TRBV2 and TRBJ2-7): EPEVTQTPSHQVTQMGQEVILRCVPISNHLYFYWYRQILGQKVEFLVSFYNNEISEKSEIFDDQFSVERPDGSNFTLKIRSTKLEDSAMYFCASSAVWDYEQYFGPGTRLTVT.

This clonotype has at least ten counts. The CDR3 region is CSASGAVEGLNEQFF. Written as DNA, the CDR3 is TGCAGTGCTAGTGGGGCTGTCGAAGGGCTAAATGAGCAGTTCTTC. The rearrangement uses TRBV20-1 and TRBJ2-1, with D possibly being TRBD1 (5 bases). Trimming took off 3 bases at V and 7 bases at J, with 19 bases between the two ends. Germline CDR1 is DFQATT and CDR2 is SNEGSKA (reference sequence). The CDR3 contains 15 residues.

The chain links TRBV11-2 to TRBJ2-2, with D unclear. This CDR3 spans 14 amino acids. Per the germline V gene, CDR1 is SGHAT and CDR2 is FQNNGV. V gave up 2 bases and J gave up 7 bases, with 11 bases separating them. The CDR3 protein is CASSLPRFGGELFF. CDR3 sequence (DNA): TGTGCCAGCAGCTTACCTAGGTTTGGCGGGGAGCTGTTTTTT.

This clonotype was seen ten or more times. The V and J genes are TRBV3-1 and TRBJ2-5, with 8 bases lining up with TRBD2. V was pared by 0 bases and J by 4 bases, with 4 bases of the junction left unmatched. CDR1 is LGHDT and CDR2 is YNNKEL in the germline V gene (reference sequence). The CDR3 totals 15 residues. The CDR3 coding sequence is TGTGCCAGCAGCCAAGACAGGCTAGCGGGAGAGACCCAGTACTTC. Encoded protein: CASSQDRLAGETQYF.